What follows is one T cell receptor (beta chain) and its context. Its antigen is currently unknown. This specimen comes from a study of chemoradiotherapy in HPV16-positive cancers. Some clones are missing from TCRdb's copy, which holds only in-frame ones; the method was immunoSEQ multiplex PCR. This sample has under 6,500 clones; around nine tenths occur once, and the top ten carry roughly 30%. Trimming left V 0 bases short and J 2 bases short, with 17 bases between. CDR1 LGHNA and CDR2 YNFKEQ come from the germline V gene. The CDR3 covers 17 residues. General study points: Candidate HPV-specific clones and E7-related TCR motifs grew in tumor during treatment.

This chain links TRBV4-2 with TRBJ2-7; D ambiguous. The sequence derives from a human donor with HPV-associated anogenital cancer. The starting material was blood, obtained from a patient who underwent chemoradiotherapy. CDR3 nucleotides: TGTGCCAGCAGCCAAGAACCTACCCCGCCAGCCACCTACGAGCAGTACTTC. It codes for CASSQEPTPPATYEQYF.